Following are 20 T cell receptor beta chains from one sample sequenced in a study of blood T cell repertoires in COVID-19. Clones were read by immunoSEQ multiplex PCR, and TCRdb kept only the in-frame ones, dropping some. The data contain tens of thousands of clones, about 88% of them singletons. Sequenced sample: peripheral blood. These receptors came from a man between 65 and 85 years old with active or convalescent COVID-19.

The gene calls are TRBV28 and TRBJ1-1, with TRBD1 identical over 8 bases. V shed 5 bases and J 6 bases; nucleotides not matched to a gene: 11. Germline CDR1 MDHEN, CDR2 SYDVKM. The CDR3 extends over 15 amino acids. This chain's CDR3 is CASSPTSGGAPEAFF. The CDR3 DNA follows: TGTGCCAGCAGTCCTACATCAGGGGGCGCGCCTGAAGCTTTCTTT. The full variable domain, rest sourced from reference TRBV28 and TRBJ1-1, is DVKVTQSSRYLVKRTGEKVFLECVQDMDHENMFWYRQDPGLGLRLIYFSYDVKMKEKGDIPEGYSVSREKKERFSLILESASTNQTSMYLCASSPTSGGAPEAFFGQGTRLTVV.

The chain is built from TRBV13 and TRBJ1-3; TRBD1 matches at 10 bases. The CDR3 consists of 18 residues. The V gene end was trimmed by 6 bases and the J gene end by 1 base; junction bases not matched to a gene: 12. From germline, CDR1 is PRHDT and CDR2 FYEKMQ (reference sequence). CDR3 nucleotides: TGTGCCAGCAGGCGATGGGGTAGACAGGGGGCTTCTGGAAACACCATATATTTT. It codes for CASRRWGRQGASGNTIYF. The full variable domain, its missing parts supplied by reference TRBV13 and TRBJ1-3, is AAGVIQSPRHLIKEKRETATLKCYPIPRHDTVYWYQQGPGQDPQFLISFYEKMQSDKGSIPDRFSAQQFSDYHSELNMSSLELGDSALYFCASRRWGRQGASGNTIYFGEGSWLTVV.

The gene calls are TRBV15 and TRBJ1-1; possible D gene TRBD1, 6 bases. The CDR3 contains 15 residues. V shed 5 bases and J shed 2 bases, with 15 bases lying between them. Germline CDR1 LNHNV, CDR2 YYDKDF (reference sequence). The CDR3 DNA sequence: TGTGCCACCAGCGGGACACAGAGGGGTAACACTGAAGCTTTCTTT. Translation: CATSGTQRGNTEAFF.

This chain uses TRBV19 with TRBJ1-2; the D is unclear. Trimming took 10 bases from V and 4 from J, leaving 16 bases between them. Germline assignment: CDR1 LNHDA and CDR2 SQIVND (reference sequence). The length of the CDR3 is 13 residues. The CDR3 nucleotides are TGTGCCACCTATGGGGAGGCGGGCTATGGCTACACCTTC. Its protein is CATYGEAGYGYTF.

This clone was recorded only once. The rearrangement links TRBV7-3 to TRBJ2-3; 8 nucleotides line up with TRBD1. The CDR3 is made up of 15 amino acids. V lost 3 bases to trimming and J lost 5 bases; unmatched junction nucleotides: 7. Per the germline V gene, CDR1 is SGHTA and CDR2 is FQGTGA. This CDR3 reads CASSLAGGAVDTQYF. In DNA form, the CDR3 reads TGTGCCAGCAGCTTGGCAGGGGGCGCGGTAGATACGCAGTATTTT.

About this clone: Other DNA sequences in the sample encode the same CDR3. The chain carries TRBV7-9 and TRBJ2-1; D may be TRBD2 (5 bases). The germline V gene has CDR1 SEHNR and CDR2 FQNEAQ (reference sequence). With 5 bases removed from V and 7 bases from J, the gap between germline ends came to 21 bases. The CDR3 has 16 amino acids. The CDR3 protein is CASSPREAGANNEQFF. The CDR3 DNA follows: TGTGCCAGCAGCCCCAGAGAGGCGGGCGCAAATAATGAGCAGTTCTTC.

The chain combines TRBV27 with TRBJ2-5; D possibly corresponds to TRBD2 (5 bases). The germline V gene encodes CDR1 MNHEY and CDR2 SMNVEV (reference sequence). The V gene lost 0 bases and the J gene lost 7 bases, with 12 bases spanning the gap. The CDR3 extends over 14 amino acids. The CDR3 loop reads CASSLSGPTTTQYF. The DNA of the CDR3 is TGTGCCAGCAGTTTATCTGGACCGACTACGACCCAGTACTTC.

A single count supports this clone. The CDR3 DNA is TGCGCCAGCAGCCAACAGGCGTCCGGGGAGCTGTTTTTT. This sequence encodes CASSQQASGELFF. The chain employs TRBV4-3 and TRBJ2-2; D is unclear. V dropped 2 bases and J dropped 6 bases, with 7 bases sitting between them. The CDR3 covers 13 residues. Per the germline V gene, CDR1 is LGHNA and CDR2 is YSLEER.

The rearrangement joins TRBV9 to TRBJ2-2; 7 bases align to TRBD2. Trimming took 4 bases from V and 6 from J; bases not matched to a gene: 3. Looked up from germline, CDR1 is SGDLS and CDR2 is YYNGEE. The CDR3 totals 13 residues. CDR3 nucleotides: TGTGCCAGCAGCTCAACTAGCGCCGGGGAGCTGTTTTTT. Amino acids: CASSSTSAGELFF.

V usage is TRBV7-2 and J usage is TRBJ1-3; D not certain. Germline CDR1 and CDR2: SGHTA and FQGNSA. CDR3 length: 15 residues. V gave up 0 bases and J gave up 4 bases, with 10 bases separating them. The CDR3 region has the DNA TGTGCCAGCAGCTTAGCGTCCCTCCCGGGAAACACCATATATTTT. Translation gives CASSLASLPGNTIYF. Based on the CDR3 plus reference TRBV7-2 and TRBJ1-3, the full variable domain is GAGVSQSPSNKVTEKGKDVELRCDPISGHTALYWYRQSLGQGLEFLIYFQGNSAPDKSGLPSDRFSAERTGGSVSTLTIQRTQQEDSAVYLCASSLASLPGNTIYFGEGSWLTVV.

This chain uses TRBV6-5 with TRBJ2-1; tentative D call: TRBD2 (6 bases). The CDR3 has 14 residues. V was trimmed by 9 bases and J by 5 bases, leaving 17 bases between them. CDR1 is MNHEY and CDR2 is SVGAGI in the germline V gene. CDR3 sequence: CASKAGPANNEQFF. The CDR3 DNA is TGTGCCAGTAAAGCGGGCCCCGCTAACAATGAGCAGTTCTTC.

This chain connects TRBV2 to TRBJ1-5, with 10 bases matching TRBD1. J gave up 6 bases and V 3 bases, and 5 bases lay outside the gene matches. This CDR3 is built from 15 residues. Germline V gene data show CDR1 as SNHLY and CDR2 as FYNNEI. In DNA, the CDR3 is TGTGCCAGCAGTGAGTTGGGGACAGGGGTTCAGCCCCAGCATTTT. This encodes CASSELGTGVQPQHF.

The gene calls are TRBV19 and TRBJ1-6; D not certain. Germline V gene lookup returns CDR1 LNHDA and CDR2 SQIVND (reference sequence). The V end was cut by 6 bases, the J end by 7 bases, with 4 bases between. The CDR3 is 11 amino acids. CDR3 loop: CASSSNSPLHF. The CDR3 nucleotides read TGTGCCAGTAGCTCGAATTCACCCCTCCACTTT.

The chain links TRBV24-1 to TRBJ2-1; tentative D call: TRBD1 (6 bases). The CDR3 sequence is 13 residues long. The germline CDR1 and CDR2 sequences are KGHDR and SFDVKD. Trimming took 9 bases from V and 6 from J, leaving 14 bases between them. The CDR3 nucleotides are TGTGCCACCGGCGGTTTAGGGGGCAATGAGCAGTTCTTC. It translates to CATGGLGGNEQFF.

This sequence joins TRBV19 and TRBJ2-3, with D perhaps matching TRBD1 (6 bases). Deletions cut 4 bases from V and 4 bases from J, with 9 bases between. The CDR3 runs to 13 residues. The germline gives CDR1 LNHDA, CDR2 SQIVND (reference sequence). The CDR3 DNA follows: TGTGCCAGTAGTAAGGGGGTACCAGATACGCAGTATTTT. Translation: CASSKGVPDTQYF.

The chain is built from TRBV6-1 and TRBJ1-5; D may be TRBD1 (5 bases). Per germline, CDR1 MNHNS and CDR2 SASEGT. Trimming cost V 0 bases and J 7 bases, with 13 bases left between them. The CDR3 spans 15 residues. The CDR3 bases are TGTGCCAGCAGTGAAGCCGGGGGGTCGCGGCAGCCCCAGCATTTT. Its protein product is CASSEAGGSRQPQHF.

The chain couples TRBV6-1 to TRBJ1-2; no reliable D call. Germline V gene sequence: CDR1 MNHNS, CDR2 SASEGT. The CDR3 extends over 12 amino acids. Trimming left V 3 bases short and J 6 bases short, with 8 bases between. As DNA, the CDR3 is TGTGCCAGCAGTGACGCTAGCGATGGCTACACCTTC. Its translation is CASSDASDGYTF.

This chain connects TRBV7-2 to TRBJ2-1, with TRBD2 identical over 8 bases. Germline V gene lookup returns CDR1 SGHTA and CDR2 FQGNSA. The CDR3 spans 16 residues. J gave up 6 bases and V 2 bases, and 9 bases lay outside the gene matches. The CDR3 nucleotides are TGTGCCAGCAGCTTACGCGCGAGCGGGGGAATCAATGAGCAGTTCTTC. Encoded protein: CASSLRASGGINEQFF.

This chain uses TRBV3-1 (or the pseudogene TRBV3-2) with TRBJ1-1; 10 bases are shared with TRBD1. The CDR3 has 15 residues. V trimming: 3 bases; J trimming: 5 bases; junction bases outside the gene matches: 6. Germline assignment: CDR1 LGHDT and CDR2 YNNKEL (reference sequence). The CDR3 loop is CASSQAGTGETEAFF. CDR3 DNA: TGTGCCAGCAGCCAGGCCGGGACAGGGGAAACTGAAGCTTTCTTT.

The chain carries TRBV5-8 and TRBJ2-6, with D possibly being TRBD1 (6 bases). Germline V gene lookup returns CDR1 SGHTS and CDR2 YDEGEE. Trimming took off 1 base at V and 4 bases at J, with 12 bases between the two ends. The CDR3 sequence is 16 residues long. The CDR3 DNA is TGTGCCAGCAGCTTGCCTCAGGGGCTCGGGGCCAACGTCCTGACTTTC. This encodes CASSLPQGLGANVLTF.